Shown below are 11 T cell receptor beta chains from a single sample sequenced in a study of T cells in Graves' hyperthyroidism and ophthalmopathy (dated by TCRdb to about 2019). Library preparation was by multiplex PCR. The sequencing machine was an Illumina HiSeq 2000. TCR beta CDR3 regions were amplified from RNA transcripts. A first-round RT-PCR of the TCR CDR3 used the HTBI primer set with the Qiagen OneStep RT-PCR kit. Using fastp trimming at Q25 and MiXCR clonotype assembly, TCRdb reanalyzed the public sequencing data and kept in-frame beta chains. For every CDR3 protein sequence, its rows merge into one entry that carries the most common genes and DNA. The sample table holds nearly 600,000 distinct CDR3 sequences, of which 14% were seen once. Of the sample, over 6% falls within the top ten clones. The material sequenced was blood. All receptors derive from a woman between 18 and 30 years old with Graves' ophthalmopathy.

V and J are TRBV28 and TRBJ2-3; 11 bases match TRBD2. Per germline, CDR1 MDHEN and CDR2 SYDVKM. Unmatched junction bases numbered 7, after V lost 6 bases and J lost 2 bases. The CDR3 has 16 amino acids. The CDR3 DNA reads TGTGCCAGCAGAACCGGGACTAGCGGATCCACAGATACGCAGTATTTT. Encoded protein: CASRTGTSGSTDTQYF.

This clonotype was detected only a few times. One junction end does not reproduce the germline sequence, and a read error may be involved. The chain recombines TRBV5-6 with TRBJ1-3; D possibly corresponds to TRBD1 (5 bases). This CDR3 is built from 13 residues. CDR1 is SGHDT and CDR2 is YYEEEE in the germline V gene. CDR3 DNA: TGTGCCAGCAGCCGTACTAGGAGGGACCCGCAGGATTTT. Protein sequence: CASSRTRRDPQDF.

A note on this clonotype: A read error may be the cause here, since a much bigger clone is one base away. The chain links TRBV6-5 to TRBJ2-7, with 9 bases matching TRBD1. The CDR3 covers 16 residues. Germline CDR1 and CDR2: MNHEY and SVGAGI. The J segment lost 3 bases and the V segment lost 2 bases, leaving 8 bases of the junction unmatched. The CDR3 here is CASSYPRPGQGYEQYF. The DNA of the CDR3 is TGTGCCAGCAGTTACCCGAGGCCGGGACAGGGCTACGAGCAGTACTTC.

This clonotype was seen a single time. A much larger clone is a single base away; this may be a read error. V and J are TRBV5-1 and TRBJ2-5; the D gene is possibly TRBD1 (6 bases). The DNA end favors TRBJ2-1, so the J call may be wrong. From germline, CDR1 is SGHRS and CDR2 YFSETQ. CDR3 size: 15 residues. The DNA of the CDR3 is TGCGCCAGCAGCCCGGACAGACCGTACCAAGAGACCCAGTTCTTC. The encoded protein is CASSPDRPYQETQFF.

The V and J genes are TRBV25-1 and TRBJ1-1; no firm D call. This CDR3 has 11 residues. Germline values: CDR1 MGHDK, CDR2 SYGVNS. The V and J ends lost 0 bases and 7 bases respectively, with 3 bases between them. The CDR3 loop is CASSEYGEAFF. CDR3 sequence (DNA): TGTGCCAGCAGTGAATATGGTGAAGCTTTCTTT.

The rearrangement links TRBV10-3 to TRBJ2-3, with D possibly being TRBD2 (6 bases). This CDR3 comprises 13 residues. The germline V and J ends were trimmed by 7 bases and 1 base, with 9 bases remaining between them. Germline CDR1 ENHRY, CDR2 SYGVKD. The CDR3 sequence: CAITGEGTDTQYF. In nucleotides, the CDR3 is TGTGCCATCACCGGGGAGGGCACAGATACGCAGTATTTT.

This clonotype was observed many times. The V and J genes are TRBV24-1 and TRBJ2-1, with 7 bases aligning to TRBD1. V trimming: 0 bases; J trimming: 4 bases; junction bases outside the gene matches: 5. The CDR3 contains 16 residues. Germline V gene data show CDR1 as KGHDR and CDR2 as SFDVKD. Here the CDR3 DNA reads TGTGCCACCAGTGATTTGGGACGGACAGGATACAATGAGCAGTTCTTC. It codes for CATSDLGRTGYNEQFF.

This clonotype showed up many times. The chain combines TRBV6-1 with TRBJ2-5, with D perhaps assigned TRBD1 or TRBD2 (6 bases each). Deletions cut 11 bases from V and 3 bases from J, with 19 bases between. The germline V gene encodes CDR1 MNHNS and CDR2 SASEGT. There are 14 residues in the CDR3. Here the CDR3 reads CAGPWGALKETQYF. The CDR3 DNA reads TGTGCCGGGCCTTGGGGGGCGTTGAAAGAGACCCAGTACTTC.

This clonotype has a count of ten or more. The chain combines TRBV28 with TRBJ2-2; D is unclear. CDR3 length: 15 amino acids. The germline V gene encodes CDR1 MDHEN and CDR2 SYDVKM. V lost 4 bases to trimming and J lost 6 bases, with 15 bases between them. CDR3 sequence reads: CASSYYLNKAGELFF. Written as DNA, the CDR3 is TGTGCCAGCAGTTATTACCTTAATAAGGCCGGGGAGCTGTTTTTT.

This clonotype has a handful of counts. This chain uses TRBV10-3 with TRBJ1-2; no clear D gene. Per the germline V gene, CDR1 is ENHRY and CDR2 is SYGVKD. The CDR3 runs 13 residues. Trimming pared 5 bases from V and 2 bases from J, leaving 9 bases between. The CDR3 here is CAISLQKNYGYTF. In DNA form, the CDR3 reads TGTGCCATCAGTTTACAGAAAAACTATGGCTACACCTTC.

There are many counts of this clonotype. This rearrangement joins TRBV11-2 to TRBJ1-3, with D hard to call. V was clipped by 1 base and J by 6 bases, with 10 bases between them. This CDR3 region has 14 residues. CDR1 is SGHAT, CDR2 FQNNGV, per germline. The chain's CDR3 is CASSLGGPVNTIYF. The CDR3 DNA sequence: TGTGCCAGCAGCTTAGGAGGACCCGTAAACACCATATATTTT.